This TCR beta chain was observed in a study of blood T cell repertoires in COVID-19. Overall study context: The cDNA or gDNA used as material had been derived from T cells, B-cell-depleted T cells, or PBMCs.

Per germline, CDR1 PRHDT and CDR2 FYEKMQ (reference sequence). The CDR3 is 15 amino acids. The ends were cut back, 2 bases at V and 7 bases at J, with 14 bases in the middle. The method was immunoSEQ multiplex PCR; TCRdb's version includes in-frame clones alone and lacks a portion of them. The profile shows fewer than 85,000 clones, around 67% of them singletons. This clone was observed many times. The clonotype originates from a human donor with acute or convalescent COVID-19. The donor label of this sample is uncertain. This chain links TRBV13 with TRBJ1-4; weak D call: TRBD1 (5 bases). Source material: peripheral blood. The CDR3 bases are TGTGCCAGCAGCTTATCGGTGGGGGAGGTTGAAAAACTGTTTTTT. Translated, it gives CASSLSVGEVEKLFF.